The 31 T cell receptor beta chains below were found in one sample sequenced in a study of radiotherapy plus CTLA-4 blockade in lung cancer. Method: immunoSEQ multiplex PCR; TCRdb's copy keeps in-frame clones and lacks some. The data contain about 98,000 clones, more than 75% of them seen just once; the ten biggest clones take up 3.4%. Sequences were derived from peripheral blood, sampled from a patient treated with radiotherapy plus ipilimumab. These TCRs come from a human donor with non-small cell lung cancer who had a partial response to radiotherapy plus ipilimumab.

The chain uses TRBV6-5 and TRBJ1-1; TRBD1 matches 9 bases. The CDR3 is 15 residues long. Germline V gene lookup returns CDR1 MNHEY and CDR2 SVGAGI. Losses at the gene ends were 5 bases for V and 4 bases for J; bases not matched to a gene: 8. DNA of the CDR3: TGTGCCAGCAGTAAAGGACAGGGGAGTACCACTGAAGCTTTCTTT. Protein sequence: CASSKGQGSTTEAFF.

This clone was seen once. The CDR3 protein is CASKVSAGKTYEQYF. CDR3 DNA: TGCGCCAGCAAGGTTTCAGCGGGAAAAACTTACGAGCAGTACTTC. The genes are TRBV5-1 and TRBJ2-5; 7 nucleotides agree with TRBD2. The J call may be faulty, since TRBJ2-7 better matches the DNA end. Germline V gene data show CDR1 as SGHRS and CDR2 as YFSETQ. This CDR3 is built from 15 residues.

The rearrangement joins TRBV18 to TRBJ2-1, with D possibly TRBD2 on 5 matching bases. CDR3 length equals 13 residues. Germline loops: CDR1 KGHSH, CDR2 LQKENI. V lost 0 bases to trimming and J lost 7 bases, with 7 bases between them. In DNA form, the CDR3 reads TGTGCCAGCTCACCACCTTCGGGGAATGAGCAGTTCTTC. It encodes CASSPPSGNEQFF.

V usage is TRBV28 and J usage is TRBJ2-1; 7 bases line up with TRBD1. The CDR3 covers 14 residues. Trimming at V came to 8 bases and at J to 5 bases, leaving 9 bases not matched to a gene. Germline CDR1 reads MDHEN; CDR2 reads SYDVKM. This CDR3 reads CASEGAMTNNEQFF. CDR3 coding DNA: TGTGCCAGCGAGGGGGCGATGACAAACAATGAGCAGTTCTTC.

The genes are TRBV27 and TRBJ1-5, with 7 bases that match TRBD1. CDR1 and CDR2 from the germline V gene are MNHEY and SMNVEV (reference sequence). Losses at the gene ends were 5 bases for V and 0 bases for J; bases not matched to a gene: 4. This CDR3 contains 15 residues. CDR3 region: CASSKQGPSNQPQHF. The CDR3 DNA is TGTGCCAGCAGTAAACAGGGGCCTAGCAATCAGCCCCAGCATTTT.

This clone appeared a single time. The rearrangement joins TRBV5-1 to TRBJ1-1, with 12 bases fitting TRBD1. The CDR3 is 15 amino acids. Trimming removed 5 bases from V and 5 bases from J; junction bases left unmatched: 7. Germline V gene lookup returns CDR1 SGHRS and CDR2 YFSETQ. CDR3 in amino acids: CASSRGTGGGTEAFF. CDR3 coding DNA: TGCGCCAGCAGTAGGGGGACAGGGGGCGGAACTGAAGCTTTCTTT.

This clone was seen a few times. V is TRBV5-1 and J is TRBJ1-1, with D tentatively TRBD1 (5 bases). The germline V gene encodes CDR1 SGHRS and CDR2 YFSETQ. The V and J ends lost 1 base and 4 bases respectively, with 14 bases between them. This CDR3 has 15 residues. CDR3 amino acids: CASSLYQGLGTEAFF. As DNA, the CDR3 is TGCGCCAGCAGCTTGTATCAGGGCTTGGGCACTGAAGCTTTCTTT.

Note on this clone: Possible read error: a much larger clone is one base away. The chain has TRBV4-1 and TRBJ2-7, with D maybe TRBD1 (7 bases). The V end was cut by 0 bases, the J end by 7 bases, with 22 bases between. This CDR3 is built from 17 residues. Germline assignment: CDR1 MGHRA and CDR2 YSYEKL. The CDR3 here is CASSQDLGQTLGREQYF. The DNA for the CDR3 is TGCGCCAGCAGCCAAGATCTGGGACAGACCCTTGGGAGGGAGCAGTACTTC.

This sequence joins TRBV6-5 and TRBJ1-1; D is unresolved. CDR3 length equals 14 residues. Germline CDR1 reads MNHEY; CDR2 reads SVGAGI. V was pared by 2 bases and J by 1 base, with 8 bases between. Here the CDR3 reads CASSYASGNTEAFF. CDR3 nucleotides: TGTGCCAGCAGTTACGCGAGCGGGAACACTGAAGCTTTCTTT.

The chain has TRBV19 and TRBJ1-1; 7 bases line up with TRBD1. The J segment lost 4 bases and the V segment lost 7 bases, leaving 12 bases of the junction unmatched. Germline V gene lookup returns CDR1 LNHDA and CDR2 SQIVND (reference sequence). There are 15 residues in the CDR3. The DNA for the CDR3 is TGTGCCAGTACAAAAGTCAGACAGGGAACCACTGAAGCTTTCTTT. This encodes CASTKVRQGTTEAFF.

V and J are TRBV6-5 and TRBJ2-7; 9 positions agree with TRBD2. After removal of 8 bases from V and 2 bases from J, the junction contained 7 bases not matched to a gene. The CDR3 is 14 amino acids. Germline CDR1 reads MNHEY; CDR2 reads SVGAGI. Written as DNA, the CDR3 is TGTGCCAGCGCGGCGGGAGGGCCCCCCTACGAGCAGTACTTC. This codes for CASAAGGPPYEQYF.

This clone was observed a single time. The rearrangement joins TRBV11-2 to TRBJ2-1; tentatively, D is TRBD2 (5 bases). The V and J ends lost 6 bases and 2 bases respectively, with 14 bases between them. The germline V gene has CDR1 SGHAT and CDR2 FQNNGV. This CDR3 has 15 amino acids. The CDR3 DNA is TGTGCCAGCAGTCCGAGGGAACGTACCTACAATGAGCAGTTCTTC. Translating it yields CASSPRERTYNEQFF. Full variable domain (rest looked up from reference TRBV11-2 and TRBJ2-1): EAGVAQSPRYKIIEKRQSVAFWCNPISGHATLYWYQQILGQGPKLLIQFQNNGVVDDSQLPKDRFSAERLKGVDSTLKIQPAKLEDSAVYLCASSPRERTYNEQFFGPGTRLTVL.

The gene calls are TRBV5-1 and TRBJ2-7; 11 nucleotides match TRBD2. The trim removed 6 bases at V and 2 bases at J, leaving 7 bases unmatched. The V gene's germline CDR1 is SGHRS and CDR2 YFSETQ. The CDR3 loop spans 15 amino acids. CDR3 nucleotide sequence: TGCGCCAGCACTTTTGGGACTAGCGGAGCCTACGAGCAGTACTTC. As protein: CASTFGTSGAYEQYF.

The CDR3 loop is CASTGKGVYGYTF. The CDR3 DNA reads as TGTGCCTCCACCGGGAAGGGGGTCTATGGCTACACCTTC. The V and J genes are TRBV30 and TRBJ1-2, with D perhaps TRBD1 (6 bases). The germline gives CDR1 GTSNPN, CDR2 SVGIG (reference sequence). This CDR3 comprises 13 residues. Deletions cut 7 bases from V and 4 bases from J, with 16 bases between.

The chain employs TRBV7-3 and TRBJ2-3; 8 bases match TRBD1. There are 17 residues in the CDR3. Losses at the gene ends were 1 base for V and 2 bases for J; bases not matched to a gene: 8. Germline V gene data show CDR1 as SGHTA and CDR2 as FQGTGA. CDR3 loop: CASSLSPAGGNTDTQYF. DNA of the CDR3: TGTGCCAGCAGCTTAAGTCCGGCAGGGGGCAACACAGATACGCAGTATTTT.

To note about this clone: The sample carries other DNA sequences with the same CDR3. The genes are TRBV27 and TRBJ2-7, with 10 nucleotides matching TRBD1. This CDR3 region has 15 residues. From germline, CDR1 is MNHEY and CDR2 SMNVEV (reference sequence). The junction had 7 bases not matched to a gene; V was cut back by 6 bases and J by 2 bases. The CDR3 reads CASSPGTGATYEQYF. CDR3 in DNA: TGTGCCAGCAGCCCCGGGACAGGGGCTACCTACGAGCAGTACTTC.

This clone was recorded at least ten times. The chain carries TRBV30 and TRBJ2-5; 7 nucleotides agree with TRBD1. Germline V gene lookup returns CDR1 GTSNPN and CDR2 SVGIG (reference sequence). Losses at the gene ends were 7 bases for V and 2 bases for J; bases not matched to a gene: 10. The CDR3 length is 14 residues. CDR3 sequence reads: CASNSDRDQETQYF. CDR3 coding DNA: TGTGCCTCGAATAGCGACAGGGATCAAGAGACCCAGTACTTC.

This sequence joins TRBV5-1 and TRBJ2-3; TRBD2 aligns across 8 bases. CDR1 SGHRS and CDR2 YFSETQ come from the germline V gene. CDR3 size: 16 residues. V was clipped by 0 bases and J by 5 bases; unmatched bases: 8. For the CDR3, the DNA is TGCGCCAGCAGCTTGGGAGCGGGAGTTGATAGAGATACGCAGTATTTT. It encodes CASSLGAGVDRDTQYF. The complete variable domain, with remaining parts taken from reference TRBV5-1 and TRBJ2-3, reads KAGVTQTPRYLIKTRGQQVTLSCSPISGHRSVSWYQQTPGQGLQFLFEYFSETQRNKGNFPGRFSGRQFSNSRSEMNVSTLELGDSALYLCASSLGAGVDRDTQYFGPGTRLTVL.

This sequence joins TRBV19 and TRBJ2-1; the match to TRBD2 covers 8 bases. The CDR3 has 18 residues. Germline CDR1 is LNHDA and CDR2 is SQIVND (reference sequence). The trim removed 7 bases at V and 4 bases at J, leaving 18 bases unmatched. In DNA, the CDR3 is TGTGCCAGTACCCCGAAAAGGATAGCGGGAATCTCTTACAATGAGCAGTTCTTC. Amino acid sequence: CASTPKRIAGISYNEQFF.

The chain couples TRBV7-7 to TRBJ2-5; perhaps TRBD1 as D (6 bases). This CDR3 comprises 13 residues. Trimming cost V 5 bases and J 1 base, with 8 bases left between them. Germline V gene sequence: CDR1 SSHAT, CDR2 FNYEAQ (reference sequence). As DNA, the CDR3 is TGTGCCAGCAGCCAGGACAGCCAAGAGACCCAGTACTTC. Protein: CASSQDSQETQYF.

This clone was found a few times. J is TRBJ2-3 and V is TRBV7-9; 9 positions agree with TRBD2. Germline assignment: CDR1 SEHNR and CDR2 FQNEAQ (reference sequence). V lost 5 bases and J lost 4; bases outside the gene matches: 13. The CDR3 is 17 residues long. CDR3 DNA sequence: TGTGCCAGCAGCCCCCAGGGGCTAGCGGGACCGTCAGATACGCAGTATTTT. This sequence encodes CASSPQGLAGPSDTQYF.

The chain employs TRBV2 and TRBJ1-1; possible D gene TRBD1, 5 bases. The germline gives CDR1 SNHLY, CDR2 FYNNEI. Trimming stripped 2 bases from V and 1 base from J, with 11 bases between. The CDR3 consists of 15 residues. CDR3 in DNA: TGTGCCAGCAGTGAATTCTTCGGGGGGAACACTGAAGCTTTCTTT. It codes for CASSEFFGGNTEAFF.

As DNA, the CDR3 is TGTGCCAGTAGTATCGGACAGGGGGTTAGGGAGACCCAGTACTTC. Translation: CASSIGQGVRETQYF. V and J are TRBV19 and TRBJ2-5; 10 bases are a match to TRBD1. This CDR3 has 15 amino acids. CDR1 and CDR2 (germline): LNHDA, SQIVND (reference sequence). V lost 3 bases to trimming and J lost 5 bases; unmatched junction nucleotides: 6.

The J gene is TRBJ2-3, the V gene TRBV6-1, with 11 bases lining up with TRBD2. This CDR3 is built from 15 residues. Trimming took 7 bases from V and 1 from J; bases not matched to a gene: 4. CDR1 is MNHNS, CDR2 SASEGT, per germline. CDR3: CASISGRAGTDTQYF. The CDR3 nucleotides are TGTGCCAGCATTAGCGGGAGGGCCGGCACAGATACGCAGTATTTT.

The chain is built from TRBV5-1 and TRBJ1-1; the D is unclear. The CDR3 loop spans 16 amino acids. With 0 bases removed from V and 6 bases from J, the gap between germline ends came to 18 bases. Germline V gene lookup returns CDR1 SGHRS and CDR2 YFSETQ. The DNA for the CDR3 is TGCGCCAGCAGCTTGGCTGCTATTGGGTCGCGGGCTGAAGCTTTCTTT. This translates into CASSLAAIGSRAEAFF.

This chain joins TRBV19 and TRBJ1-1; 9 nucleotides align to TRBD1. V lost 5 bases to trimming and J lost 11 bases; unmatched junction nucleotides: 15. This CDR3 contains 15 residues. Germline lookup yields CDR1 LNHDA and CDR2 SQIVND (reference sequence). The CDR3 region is CASSHVPGQGGSAFF. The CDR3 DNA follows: TGTGCCAGTAGTCACGTACCGGGACAGGGAGGGTCGGCTTTCTTT.

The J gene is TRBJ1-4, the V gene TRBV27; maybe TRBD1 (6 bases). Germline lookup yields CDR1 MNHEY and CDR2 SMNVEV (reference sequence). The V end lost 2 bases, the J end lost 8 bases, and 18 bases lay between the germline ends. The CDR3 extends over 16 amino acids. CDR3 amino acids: CASSLQGNDLAEKLFF. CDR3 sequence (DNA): TGTGCCAGCAGTTTACAGGGGAACGACCTTGCGGAAAAACTGTTTTTT.

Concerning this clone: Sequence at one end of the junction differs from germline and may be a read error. CDR3 coding DNA: TGTGCCAGCAGTTCTAGTTTCAGGACTAGCGGTTTGAACTTC. Translated: CASSSSFRTSGLNF. The J gene is TRBJ2-7, the V gene TRBV28; 10 positions match TRBD2. This CDR3 has 14 residues. Germline values: CDR1 MDHEN, CDR2 SYDVKM. The full variable domain, completed using reference TRBV28 and TRBJ2-7, is DVKVTQSSRYLVKRTGEKVFLECVQDMDHENMFWYRQDPGLGLRLIYFSYDVKMKEKGDIPEGYSVSREKKERFSLILESASTNQTSMYLCASSSSFRTSGLNFGPGTRLTVT.

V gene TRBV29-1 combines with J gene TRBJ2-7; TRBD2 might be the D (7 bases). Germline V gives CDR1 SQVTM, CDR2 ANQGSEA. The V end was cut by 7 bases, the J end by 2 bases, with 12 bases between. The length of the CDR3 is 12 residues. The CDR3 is CSGGGATYEQYF. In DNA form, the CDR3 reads TGCAGCGGAGGGGGGGCGACCTACGAGCAGTACTTC.

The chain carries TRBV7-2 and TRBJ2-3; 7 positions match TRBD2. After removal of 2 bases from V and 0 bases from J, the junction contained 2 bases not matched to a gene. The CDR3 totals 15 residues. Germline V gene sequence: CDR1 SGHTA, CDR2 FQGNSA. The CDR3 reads CASSLTSASTDTQYF. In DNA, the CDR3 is TGTGCCAGCAGCTTAACTAGCGCAAGCACAGATACGCAGTATTTT. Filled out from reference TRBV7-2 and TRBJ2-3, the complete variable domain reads GAGVSQSPSNKVTEKGKDVELRCDPISGHTALYWYRQSLGQGLEFLIYFQGNSAPDKSGLPSDRFSAERTGGSVSTLTIQRTQQEDSAVYLCASSLTSASTDTQYFGPGTRLTVL.

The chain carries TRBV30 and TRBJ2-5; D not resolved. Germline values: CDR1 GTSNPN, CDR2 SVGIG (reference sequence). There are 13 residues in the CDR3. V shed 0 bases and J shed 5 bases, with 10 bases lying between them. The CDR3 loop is CAWSVATRETQYF. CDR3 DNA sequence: TGTGCCTGGAGTGTAGCCACCAGGGAGACCCAGTACTTC.